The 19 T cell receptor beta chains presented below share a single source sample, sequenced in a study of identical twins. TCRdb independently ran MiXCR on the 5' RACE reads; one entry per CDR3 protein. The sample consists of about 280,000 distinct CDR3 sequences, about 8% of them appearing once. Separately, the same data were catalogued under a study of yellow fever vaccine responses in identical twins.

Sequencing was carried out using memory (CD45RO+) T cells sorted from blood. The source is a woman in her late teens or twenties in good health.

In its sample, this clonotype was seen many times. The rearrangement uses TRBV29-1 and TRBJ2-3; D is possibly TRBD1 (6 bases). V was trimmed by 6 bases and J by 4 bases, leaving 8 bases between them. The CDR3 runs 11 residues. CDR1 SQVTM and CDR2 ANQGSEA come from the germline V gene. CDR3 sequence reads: CSVQGPDTQYF. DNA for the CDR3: TGCAGCGTACAGGGTCCAGATACGCAGTATTTT.

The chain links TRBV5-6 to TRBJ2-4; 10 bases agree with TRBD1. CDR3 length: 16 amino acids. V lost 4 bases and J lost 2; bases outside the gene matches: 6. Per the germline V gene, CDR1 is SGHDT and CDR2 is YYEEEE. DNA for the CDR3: TGTGCCAGCAGCGAAGGGGACAGGGGATCCAAAAACATTCAGTACTTC. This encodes CASSEGDRGSKNIQYF.

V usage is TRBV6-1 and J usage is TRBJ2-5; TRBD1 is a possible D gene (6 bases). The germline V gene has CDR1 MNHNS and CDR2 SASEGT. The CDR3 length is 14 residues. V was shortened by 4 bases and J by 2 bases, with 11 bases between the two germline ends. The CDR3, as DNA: TGTGCCAGCAGTGTAACCCAGGGGCAAGAGACCCAGTACTTC. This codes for CASSVTQGQETQYF.

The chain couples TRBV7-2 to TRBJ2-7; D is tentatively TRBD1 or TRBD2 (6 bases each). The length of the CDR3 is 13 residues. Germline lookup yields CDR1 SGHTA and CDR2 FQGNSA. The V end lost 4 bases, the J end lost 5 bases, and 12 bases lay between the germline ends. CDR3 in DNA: TGTGCCAGCAGCTGGGGGGCGGGCCACGAGCAGTACGTC. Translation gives CASSWGAGHEQYV.

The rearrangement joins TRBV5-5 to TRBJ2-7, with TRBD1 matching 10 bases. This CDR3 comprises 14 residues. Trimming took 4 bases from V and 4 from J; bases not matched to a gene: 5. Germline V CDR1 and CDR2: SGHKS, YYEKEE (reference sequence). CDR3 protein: CASSQDRGAYEQYF. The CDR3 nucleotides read TGTGCCAGCAGCCAGGACAGGGGGGCATACGAGCAGTACTTC.

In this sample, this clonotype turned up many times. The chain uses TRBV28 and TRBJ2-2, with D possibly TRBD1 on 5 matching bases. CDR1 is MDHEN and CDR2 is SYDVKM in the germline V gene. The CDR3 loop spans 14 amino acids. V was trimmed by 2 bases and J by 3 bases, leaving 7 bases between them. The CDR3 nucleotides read TGTGCCAGCAGTTTAGGGGCGTACACCGGGGAGCTGTTTTTT. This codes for CASSLGAYTGELFF.

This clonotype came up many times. The CDR3 spells CASSPPYRAPYNEQFF. DNA for the CDR3: TGTGCCAGCAGCCCACCCTACAGGGCTCCCTACAATGAGCAGTTCTTC. The V and J genes are TRBV7-7 and TRBJ2-1, with a tentative D call TRBD1 (6 bases). Germline CDR1 reads SSHAT; CDR2 reads FNYEAQ (reference sequence). Trimming took 5 bases from V and 2 from J, leaving 16 bases between them. The CDR3 is 16 residues long.

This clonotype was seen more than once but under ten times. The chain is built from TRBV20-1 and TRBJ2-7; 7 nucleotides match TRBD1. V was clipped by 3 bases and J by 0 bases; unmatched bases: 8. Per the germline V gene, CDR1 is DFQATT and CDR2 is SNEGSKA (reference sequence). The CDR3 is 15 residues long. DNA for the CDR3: TGCAGTGCTAGGACCGGGACAGCGAGCTCCTACGAGCAGTACTTC. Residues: CSARTGTASSYEQYF.

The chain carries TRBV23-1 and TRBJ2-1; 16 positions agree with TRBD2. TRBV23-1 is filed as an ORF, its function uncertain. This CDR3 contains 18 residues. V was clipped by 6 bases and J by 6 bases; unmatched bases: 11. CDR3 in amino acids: CASSPGTSGRDGGNEQFF. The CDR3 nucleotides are TGCGCCAGCAGCCCCGGGACTAGCGGGAGGGACGGGGGCAATGAGCAGTTCTTC.

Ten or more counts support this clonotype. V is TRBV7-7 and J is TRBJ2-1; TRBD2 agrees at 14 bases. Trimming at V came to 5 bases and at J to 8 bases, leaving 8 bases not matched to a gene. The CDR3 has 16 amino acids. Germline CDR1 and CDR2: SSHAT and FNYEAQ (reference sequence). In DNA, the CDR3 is TGTGCCAGCAGCAAGGGACTAGCGGGAGCTGGGGATGAGCAGTTCTTC. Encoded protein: CASSKGLAGAGDEQFF.

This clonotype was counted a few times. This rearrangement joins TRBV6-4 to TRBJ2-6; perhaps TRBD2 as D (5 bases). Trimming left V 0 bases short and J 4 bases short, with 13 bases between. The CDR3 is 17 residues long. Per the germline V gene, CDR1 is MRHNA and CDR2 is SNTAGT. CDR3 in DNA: TGTGCCAGCAGTGACTCGGGAGAGGGCGACGGGGCCAACGTCCTGACTTTC. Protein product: CASSDSGEGDGANVLTF.

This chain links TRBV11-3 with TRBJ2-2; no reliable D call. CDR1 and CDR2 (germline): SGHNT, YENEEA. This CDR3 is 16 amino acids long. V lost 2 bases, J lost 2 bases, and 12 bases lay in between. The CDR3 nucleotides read TGTGCCAGCAGCTTATTTGGGGTTCCAAACACCGGGGAGCTGTTTTTT. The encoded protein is CASSLFGVPNTGELFF.

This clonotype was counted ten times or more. CDR3 nucleotides: TGTGCCAGCAGTGAGCAGGCTGAACCCACAGATACGCAGTATTTT. It specifies CASSEQAEPTDTQYF. The V call is TRBV6-4, the J call TRBJ2-3, with D hard to call. Trimming removed 3 bases at V and 2 bases at J, with 12 bases between. This CDR3 is 15 amino acids long. Germline values: CDR1 MRHNA, CDR2 SNTAGT.

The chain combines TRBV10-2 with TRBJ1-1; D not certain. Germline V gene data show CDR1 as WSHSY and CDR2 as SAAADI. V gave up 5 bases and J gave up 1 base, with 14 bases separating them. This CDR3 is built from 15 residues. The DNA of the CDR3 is TGCGCCAGCAGTCCCTTTGAGGCAGGGAACACTGAAGCTTTCTTT. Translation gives CASSPFEAGNTEAFF.

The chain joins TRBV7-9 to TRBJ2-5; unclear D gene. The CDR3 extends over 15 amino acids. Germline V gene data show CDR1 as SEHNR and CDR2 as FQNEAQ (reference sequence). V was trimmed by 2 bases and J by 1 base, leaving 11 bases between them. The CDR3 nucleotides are TGTGCCAGCAGCTTACAGTCGGGTATCCAAGAGACCCAGTACTTC. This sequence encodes CASSLQSGIQETQYF.

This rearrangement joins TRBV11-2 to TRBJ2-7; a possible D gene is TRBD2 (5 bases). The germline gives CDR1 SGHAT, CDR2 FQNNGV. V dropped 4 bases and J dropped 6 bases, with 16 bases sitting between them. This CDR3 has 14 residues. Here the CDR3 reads CASSSQVEGSEQYF. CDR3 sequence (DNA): TGTGCCAGCAGCTCCCAGGTTGAGGGCAGCGAGCAGTACTTC.

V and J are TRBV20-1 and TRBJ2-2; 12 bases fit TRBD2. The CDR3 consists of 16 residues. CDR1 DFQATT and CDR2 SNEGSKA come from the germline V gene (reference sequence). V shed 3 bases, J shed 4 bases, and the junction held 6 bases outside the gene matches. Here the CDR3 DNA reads TGCAGTGCTAGTACTCTACTAGCGGGAGGCACCGGGGAGCTGTTTTTT. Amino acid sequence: CSASTLLAGGTGELFF.

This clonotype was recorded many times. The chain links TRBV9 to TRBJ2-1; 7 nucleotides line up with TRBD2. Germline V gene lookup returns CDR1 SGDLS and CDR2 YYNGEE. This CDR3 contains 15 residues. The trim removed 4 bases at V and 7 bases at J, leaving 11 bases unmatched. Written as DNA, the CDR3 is TGTGCCAGCAGCCCCCGGGTTAGCGGGTGGAATGAGCAGTTCTTC. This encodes CASSPRVSGWNEQFF.

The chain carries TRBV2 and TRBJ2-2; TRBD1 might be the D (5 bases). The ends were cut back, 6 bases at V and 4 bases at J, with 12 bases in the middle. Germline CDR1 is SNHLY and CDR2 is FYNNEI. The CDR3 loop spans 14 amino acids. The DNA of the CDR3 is TGTGCCAGCAGACCCTTAGACAGCACCGGGGAGCTGTTTTTT. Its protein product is CASRPLDSTGELFF.